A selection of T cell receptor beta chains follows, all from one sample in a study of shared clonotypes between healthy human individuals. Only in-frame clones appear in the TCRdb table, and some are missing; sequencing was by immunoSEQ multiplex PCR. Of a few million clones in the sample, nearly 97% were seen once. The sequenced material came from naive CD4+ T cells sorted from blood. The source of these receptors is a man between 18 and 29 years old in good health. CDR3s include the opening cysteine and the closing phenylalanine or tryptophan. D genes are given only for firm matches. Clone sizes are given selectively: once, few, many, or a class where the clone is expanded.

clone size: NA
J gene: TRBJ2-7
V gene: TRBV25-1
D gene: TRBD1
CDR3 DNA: TGTGCCAGCAAGGGACAGAATTCCTACGAGCAGTACTTC
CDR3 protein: CASKGQNSYEQYF

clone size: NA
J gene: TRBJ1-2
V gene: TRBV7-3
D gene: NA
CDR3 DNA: TGTGCCAGCAGGAGACTCGGAGGGGAAGTCTATGGCTACACCTTC
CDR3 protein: CASRRLGGEVYGYTF

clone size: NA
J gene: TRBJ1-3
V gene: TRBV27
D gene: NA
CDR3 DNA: TGTGCCAGCAGTTTAAGGGGAGACCGAAACACCATATATTTT
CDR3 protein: CASSLRGDRNTIYF

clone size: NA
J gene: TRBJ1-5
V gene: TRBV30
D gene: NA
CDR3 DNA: TGTGCCTGGAGTTCCGGCCTGGGGGGAAATCAGCCCCAGCATTTT
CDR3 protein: CAWSSGLGGNQPQHF

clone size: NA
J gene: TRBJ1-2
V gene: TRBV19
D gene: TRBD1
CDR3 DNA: TGTGCCAGTAGTATCTTAGGACAGGTTTTTCATGGCTACACCTTC
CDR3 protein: CASSILGQVFHGYTF

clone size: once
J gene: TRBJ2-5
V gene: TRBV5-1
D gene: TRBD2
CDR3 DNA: TGCGCCAGCAAGGAAGGAGGGACTAGCGCGGAGACCCAGTACTTC
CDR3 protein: CASKEGGTSAETQYF

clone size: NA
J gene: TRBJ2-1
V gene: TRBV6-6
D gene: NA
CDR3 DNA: TGTGCCAGCAGATCCAACAGGGTAGATGAGCAGTTCTTC
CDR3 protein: CASRSNRVDEQFF

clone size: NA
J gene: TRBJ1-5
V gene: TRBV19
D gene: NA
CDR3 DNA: TGTGCCAGTAGTATAGAGGACGCCAATCAGCCCCAGCATTTT
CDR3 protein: CASSIEDANQPQHF

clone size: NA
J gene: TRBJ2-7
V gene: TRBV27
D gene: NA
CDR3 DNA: TGTGCCAGCAGTTTGGGGGGATCGGGCTCCTACGAGCAGTACTTC
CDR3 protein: CASSLGGSGSYEQYF

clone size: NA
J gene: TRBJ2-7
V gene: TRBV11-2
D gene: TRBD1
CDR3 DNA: TGTGCCAGCAGCTCAGGGACAGGGTTAAGGAGTTACGAGCAGTACTTC
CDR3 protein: CASSSGTGLRSYEQYF

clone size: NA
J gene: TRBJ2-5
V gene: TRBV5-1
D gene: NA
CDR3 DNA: TGCGCCAGCAGCTTCGGGACACAAGAGACCCAGTACTTC
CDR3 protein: CASSFGTQETQYF

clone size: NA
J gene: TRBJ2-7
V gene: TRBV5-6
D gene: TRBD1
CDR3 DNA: TGTGCCAGCAGCTTAGGAAGGACAGGGGTGAGCGAGCAGTACTTC
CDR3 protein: CASSLGRTGVSEQYF

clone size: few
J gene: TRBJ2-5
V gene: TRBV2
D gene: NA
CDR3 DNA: TGTGCCAGCAGTATCCAGGGTAGAGAGACCCAGTACTTC
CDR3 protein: CASSIQGRETQYF

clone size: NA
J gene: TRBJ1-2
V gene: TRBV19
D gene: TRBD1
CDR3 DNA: TGTGCCAGTAGACAGGGGGGATCAACTAACTATGGCTACACCTTC
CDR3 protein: CASRQGGSTNYGYTF

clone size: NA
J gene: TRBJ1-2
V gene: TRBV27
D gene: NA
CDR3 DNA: TGTGCCAGCAGTTTGAGAGGGCATGGCTACACCTTC
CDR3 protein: CASSLRGHGYTF

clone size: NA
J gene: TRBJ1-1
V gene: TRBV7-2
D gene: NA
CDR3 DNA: TGTGCCAGCAGCTTCGGGACCCCCGAAGCTTTCTTT
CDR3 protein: CASSFGTPEAFF

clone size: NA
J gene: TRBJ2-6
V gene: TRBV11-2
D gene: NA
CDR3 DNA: TGTGCCAGCAGCTTAGTTCTCCCTGGGGCCAACGTCCTGACTTTC
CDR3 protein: CASSLVLPGANVLTF

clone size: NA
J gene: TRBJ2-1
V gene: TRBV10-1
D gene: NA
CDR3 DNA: TGCGCCAGCAGTGAGTCGGGGAGGAATGAGCAGTTCTTC
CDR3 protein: CASSESGRNEQFF

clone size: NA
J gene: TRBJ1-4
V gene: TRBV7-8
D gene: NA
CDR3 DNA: TGTGCCAGCAGCGCTACGGGAAGGAACGATGAAAAACTGTTTTTT
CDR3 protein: CASSATGRNDEKLFF

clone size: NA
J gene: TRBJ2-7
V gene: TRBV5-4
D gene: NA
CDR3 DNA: TGTGCCAGCAGCATACGGACGCTACCCTACGAGCAGTACTTC
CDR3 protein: CASSIRTLPYEQYF

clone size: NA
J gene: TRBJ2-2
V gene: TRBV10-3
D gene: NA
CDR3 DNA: TGTGCCATCAGTGTACAGGCCGGGGAGCTGTTTTTT
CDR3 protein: CAISVQAGELFF

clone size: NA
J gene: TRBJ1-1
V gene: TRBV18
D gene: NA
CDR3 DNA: TGTGCCAGCTCAAATCCCCCCATTCTGAACACTGAAGCTTTCTTT
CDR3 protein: CASSNPPILNTEAFF

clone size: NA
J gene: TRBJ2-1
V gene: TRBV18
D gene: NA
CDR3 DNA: TGTGCCAGCTCACCATCGAGACGACCCCTCTCCTACAATGAGCAGTTCTTC
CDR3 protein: CASSPSRRPLSYNEQFF

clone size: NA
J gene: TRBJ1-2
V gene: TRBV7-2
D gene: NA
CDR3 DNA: TGTGCCAGCAGCTTAGAAGGGGGAGGGAACTATGGCTACACCTTC
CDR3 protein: CASSLEGGGNYGYTF

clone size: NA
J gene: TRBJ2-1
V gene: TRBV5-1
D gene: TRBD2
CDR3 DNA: TGCGCCAGCAGCCGTAGCGGGATCTCCTACAATGAGCAGTTCTTC
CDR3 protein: CASSRSGISYNEQFF

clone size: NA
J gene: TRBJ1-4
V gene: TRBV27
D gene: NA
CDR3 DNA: TGTGCCAGCAGTTTTCGGAGGCGGAATAATGAAAAACTGTTTTTT
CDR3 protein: CASSFRRRNNEKLFF

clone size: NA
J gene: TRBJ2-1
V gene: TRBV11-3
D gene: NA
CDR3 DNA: TGTGCCAGCAGCTCCGGGACTGGGGCCAATGAGCAGTTCTTC
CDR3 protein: CASSSGTGANEQFF

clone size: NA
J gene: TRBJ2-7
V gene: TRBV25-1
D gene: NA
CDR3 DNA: TGTGCCAGCAGTGACAACGCAGGGGTTGGTACCTACGAGCAGTACTTC
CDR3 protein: CASSDNAGVGTYEQYF

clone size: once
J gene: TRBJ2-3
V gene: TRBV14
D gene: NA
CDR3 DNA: TGTGCCAGCAGCCAAGCCGGCGGGACAGATACGCAGTATTTT
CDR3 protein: CASSQAGGTDTQYF

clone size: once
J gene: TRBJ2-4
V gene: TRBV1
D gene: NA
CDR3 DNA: TGCACCAGCAGCCCTTCCGGGACTAGCAAAAACATTCAGTACTTC
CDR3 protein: CTSSPSGTSKNIQYF

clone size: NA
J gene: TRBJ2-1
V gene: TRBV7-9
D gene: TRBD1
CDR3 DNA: TGTGCCAGCAGCCGACAGGGAAATGTCGACAATGAGCAGTTCTTC
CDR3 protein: CASSRQGNVDNEQFF

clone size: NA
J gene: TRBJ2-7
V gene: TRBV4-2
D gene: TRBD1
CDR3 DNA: TGTGCCAGCAGCCAAGCGGGACAGACCTACGAGCAGTACTTC
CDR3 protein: CASSQAGQTYEQYF

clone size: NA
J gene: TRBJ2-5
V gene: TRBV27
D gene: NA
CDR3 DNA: TGTGCCAGCAGTTTTGATTGGGGTAGCGGAAACCCAGAGACCCAGTACTTC
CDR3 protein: CASSFDWGSGNPETQYF

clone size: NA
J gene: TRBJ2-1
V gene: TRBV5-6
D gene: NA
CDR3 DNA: TGTGCCAGCAGCTCGAGAAGCGGCTACAATGAGCAGTTCTTC
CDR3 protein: CASSSRSGYNEQFF

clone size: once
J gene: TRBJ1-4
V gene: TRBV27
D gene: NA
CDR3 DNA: TGTGCCAGCAGTTTATTGGTGGGGGAGGAAAAACTGTTTTTT
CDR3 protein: CASSLLVGEEKLFF

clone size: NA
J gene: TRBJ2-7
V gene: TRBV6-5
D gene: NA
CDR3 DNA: TGTGCCAGCAGTTACTCGCGGGGATCGCACTACGAGCAGTACTTC
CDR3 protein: CASSYSRGSHYEQYF

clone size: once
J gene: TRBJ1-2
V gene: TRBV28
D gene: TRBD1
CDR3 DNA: TGTGCCAGCAGTTCACCGGGACAGGTATATGGCTACACCTTC
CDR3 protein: CASSSPGQVYGYTF

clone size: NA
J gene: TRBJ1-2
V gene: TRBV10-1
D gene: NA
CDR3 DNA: TGCGCCAGCAGTGAGCCACGGCACAGATCCTTGGATGGCTACACCTTC
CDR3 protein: CASSEPRHRSLDGYTF

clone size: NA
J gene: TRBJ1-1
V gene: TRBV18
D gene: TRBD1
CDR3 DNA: TGTGCCAGCTCCCCCGGGACAGGGGCCATGAACACTGAAGCTTTCTTT
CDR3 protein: CASSPGTGAMNTEAFF

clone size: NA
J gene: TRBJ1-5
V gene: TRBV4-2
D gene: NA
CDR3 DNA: TGTGCCAGCAGCTCGCAGGGCGACGGTCAGCCCCAGCATTTT
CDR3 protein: CASSSQGDGQPQHF

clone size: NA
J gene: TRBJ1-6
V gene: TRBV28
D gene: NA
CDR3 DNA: TGTGCCAGCAGTTTATCCCCGGGTAGTTCACCCCTCCACTTT
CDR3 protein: CASSLSPGSSPLHF

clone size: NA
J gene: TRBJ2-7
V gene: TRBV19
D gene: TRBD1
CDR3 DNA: TGTGCCAGTAGTATGGGGACAGACTCCTACGAGCAGTACTTC
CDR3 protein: CASSMGTDSYEQYF

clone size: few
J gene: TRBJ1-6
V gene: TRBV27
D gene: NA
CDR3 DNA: TGTGCCAGCAGTTACTTCGGCGTTAGCTCCTATAATTCACCCCTCCACTTT
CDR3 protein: CASSYFGVSSYNSPLHF

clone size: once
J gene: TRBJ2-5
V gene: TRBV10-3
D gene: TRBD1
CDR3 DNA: TGTGCCATCAGCCCGGGACAGGGTGGTGAGACCCAGTACTTC
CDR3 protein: CAISPGQGGETQYF

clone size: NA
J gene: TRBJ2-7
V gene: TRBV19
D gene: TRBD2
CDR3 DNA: TGTGCCAGTAGTATCGACCTAGCGGGAGGGCCCCGCGAGCAGTACTTC
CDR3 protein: CASSIDLAGGPREQYF

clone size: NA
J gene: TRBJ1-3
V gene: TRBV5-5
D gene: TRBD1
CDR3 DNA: TGTGCCAGCAGCCCAGGGACAGGGCTCTCTGGAAACACCATATATTTT
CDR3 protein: CASSPGTGLSGNTIYF

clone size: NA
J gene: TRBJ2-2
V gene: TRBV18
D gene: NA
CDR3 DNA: TGTGCCAGCTCACCAGGGACCACCGGGGAGCTGTTTTTT
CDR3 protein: CASSPGTTGELFF

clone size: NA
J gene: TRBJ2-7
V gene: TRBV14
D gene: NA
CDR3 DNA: TGTGCCAGCAGCCAAGTTGGAGGATGGCTCCCCTACGAGCAGTACTTC
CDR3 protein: CASSQVGGWLPYEQYF

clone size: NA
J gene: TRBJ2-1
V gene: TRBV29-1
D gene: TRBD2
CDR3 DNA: TGCAGCGTCACTCTAGCGGGGGGGCCTGGTGAGCAGTTCTTC
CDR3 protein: CSVTLAGGPGEQFF

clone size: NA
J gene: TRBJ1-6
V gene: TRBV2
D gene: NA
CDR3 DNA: TGTGCCAGCGGGGTGGCGTGGGAGAATTCACCCCTCCACTTT
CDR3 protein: CASGVAWENSPLHF

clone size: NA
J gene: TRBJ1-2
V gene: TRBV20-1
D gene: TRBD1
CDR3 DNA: TGCAGTGCTACGACAGGGAACGGCTACACCTTC
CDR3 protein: CSATTGNGYTF

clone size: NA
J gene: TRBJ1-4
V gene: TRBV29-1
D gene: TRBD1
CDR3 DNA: TGCAGCGTTGCTAGGCTCGGGACAGGGAGTGAAAAACTGTTTTTT
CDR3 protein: CSVARLGTGSEKLFF

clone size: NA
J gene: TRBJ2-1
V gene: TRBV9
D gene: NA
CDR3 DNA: TGTGCCAGGGGTTCGGGGATATATGAGCAGTTCTTC
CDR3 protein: CARGSGIYEQFF

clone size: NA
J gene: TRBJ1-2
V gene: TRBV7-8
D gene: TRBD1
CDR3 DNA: TGTGCCAGCAGCTACGACAAGACAGGGAGGGAAGGCTACACCTTC
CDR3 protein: CASSYDKTGREGYTF

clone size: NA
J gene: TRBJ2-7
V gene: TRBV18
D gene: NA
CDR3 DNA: TGTGCCAGCTCAACTACTTTGGCCAGCCGGGAGCAGTACTTC
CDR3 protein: CASSTTLASREQYF

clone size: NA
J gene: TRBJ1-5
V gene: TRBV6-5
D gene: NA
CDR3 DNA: TGTGCCAGCAGTTACGGCAGTCAGCAGCCCCAGCATTTT
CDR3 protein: CASSYGSQQPQHF

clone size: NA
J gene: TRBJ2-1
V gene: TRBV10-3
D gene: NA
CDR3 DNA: TGTGCCATCAGTTCCCCCCGAACCAATGAGCAGTTCTTC
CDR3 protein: CAISSPRTNEQFF